Listed here are 25 T cell receptor beta chains from one sample, sequenced in a study of cytomegalovirus exposure and HLA in healthy donors. This table comes from immunoSEQ multiplex PCR, and its TCRdb copy is limited to in-frame clones, with some not included. Of 150,000 or so clones listed, less than 90% are singletons. The sample consisted of PBMCs. The receptors were gathered from a man between 18 and 29 years old in good health and CMV-seropositive.

This chain connects TRBV4-3 to TRBJ1-6; the D gene is possibly TRBD1 (5 bases). Germline V lookup: CDR1 LGHNA, CDR2 YSLEER. The CDR3 has 16 residues. V was cut by 0 bases and J by 7 bases, with 13 bases left in between. Written as DNA, the CDR3 is TGCGCCAGCAGCCAAGAACGGGACTTAGGAAATTCACCCCTCCACTTT. Protein product: CASSQERDLGNSPLHF.

The rearrangement joins TRBV30 to TRBJ2-7, with D maybe TRBD1 (5 bases). Germline V gives CDR1 GTSNPN, CDR2 SVGIG (reference sequence). V was cut by 5 bases and J by 3 bases, with 14 bases left in between. The CDR3 contains 13 residues. The CDR3 reads CAWGQGQGYEQYF. As DNA, the CDR3 is TGTGCCTGGGGGCAAGGCCAGGGCTACGAGCAGTACTTC. Together with reference TRBV30 and TRBJ2-7, the CDR3 gives the full variable domain: SQTIHQWPATLVQPVGSPLSLECTVEGTSNPNLYWYRQAAGRGLQLLFYSVGIGQISSEVPQNLSASRPQDRQFILSSKKLLLSDSGFYLCAWGQGQGYEQYFGPGTRLTVT.

This chain connects TRBV5-1 to TRBJ2-1; D uncertain. Germline V gives CDR1 SGHRS, CDR2 YFSETQ. This CDR3 has 14 residues. Deletions cut 6 bases from V and 4 bases from J, with 14 bases between. CDR3 DNA: TGCGCCAGCACCGTTGGCGGAGAGTACAATGAGCAGTTCTTC. Residues: CASTVGGEYNEQFF.

This clone was recorded only once. This rearrangement joins TRBV6-5 to TRBJ1-1, with 12 bases lining up with TRBD1. This CDR3 has 14 amino acids. Germline V CDR1 and CDR2: MNHEY, SVGAGI. V gave up 6 bases and J gave up 6 bases; unmatched junction bases: 5. CDR3 bases: TGTGCCAGCAGCGGGGACAGGGGGCTCGCTGAAGCTTTCTTT. Protein product: CASSGDRGLAEAFF.

This rearrangement joins TRBV2 to TRBJ1-1, with 7 bases that match TRBD1. Germline lookup yields CDR1 SNHLY and CDR2 FYNNEI. Trimming at V came to 4 bases and at J to 5 bases, leaving 7 bases not matched to a gene. The length of the CDR3 is 14 residues. CDR3 amino acids: CASSAQGIRTEAFF. In DNA, the CDR3 is TGTGCCAGCAGTGCACAGGGGATTAGGACTGAAGCTTTCTTT.

This chain joins TRBV19 and TRBJ1-2; D is possibly TRBD1 (5 bases). V lost 7 bases to trimming and J lost 5 bases, with 20 bases between them. Germline V lookup: CDR1 LNHDA, CDR2 SQIVND (reference sequence). CDR3 length equals 15 residues. CDR3 nucleotides: TGTGCCAGTATAGGGGAGGTCACGGATCTATATGGCTACACCTTC. Its translation is CASIGEVTDLYGYTF.

V usage is TRBV19 and J usage is TRBJ1-1; the D is unclear. This CDR3 has 13 amino acids. CDR1 and CDR2 (germline): LNHDA, SQIVND (reference sequence). Trimming shortened V by 5 bases and J by 5 bases, and 12 bases separated the two germline ends. CDR3 DNA sequence: TGTGCCAGTAGTTCGTGGGCACAGACTGAAGCTTTCTTT. It specifies CASSSWAQTEAFF.

The chain links TRBV6-6 to TRBJ2-7; possibly TRBD2 for D (5 bases). Looked up from germline, CDR1 is MNHNY and CDR2 is SVGAGI (reference sequence). The ends were cut back, 0 bases at V and 5 bases at J, with 17 bases in the middle. The CDR3 loop spans 16 amino acids. In DNA, the CDR3 is TGTGCCAGCAGTTACTCGGATTCGCGGGCTCAAAACGAGCAGTACTTC. This encodes CASSYSDSRAQNEQYF.

This chain joins TRBV6-5 and TRBJ2-2; 7 bases line up with TRBD1. Trimming took 8 bases from V and 1 from J; bases not matched to a gene: 1. The CDR3 is made up of 13 amino acids. Per germline, CDR1 MNHEY and CDR2 SVGAGI. The CDR3 reads CASRTGNTGELFF. CDR3 DNA: TGTGCCAGCCGGACAGGGAACACCGGGGAGCTGTTTTTT.

The genes are TRBV5-1 and TRBJ2-7; tentatively, D is TRBD2 (6 bases). V gave up 5 bases and J gave up 3 bases, with 15 bases separating them. Germline lookup yields CDR1 SGHRS and CDR2 YFSETQ. CDR3 length equals 14 residues. Here the CDR3 reads CASSQTPTSYEQYF. Here the CDR3 DNA reads TGCGCCAGCAGTCAAACCCCGACTAGCTACGAGCAGTACTTC.

This clone has a single count. The rearrangement uses TRBV2 and TRBJ1-5, with D perhaps TRBD1 (6 bases). Germline values: CDR1 SNHLY, CDR2 FYNNEI. The V end lost 6 bases, the J end lost 7 bases, and 10 bases lay between the germline ends. The CDR3 has 12 amino acids. CDR3 in amino acids: CASSRTVQPQHF. In DNA, the CDR3 is TGTGCCAGCAGCAGGACAGTCCAGCCCCAGCATTTT. The variable domain in full, with the rest retrieved from reference TRBV2 and TRBJ1-5, is EPEVTQTPSHQVTQMGQEVILRCVPISNHLYFYWYRQILGQKVEFLVSFYNNEISEKSEIFDDQFSVERPDGSNFTLKIRSTKLEDSAMYFCASSRTVQPQHFGDGTRLSIL.

This sequence joins TRBV6-4 and TRBJ2-2; D perhaps matches TRBD2 (5 bases). Germline CDR1 MRHNA, CDR2 SNTAGT. The CDR3 length is 13 residues. V was clipped by 10 bases and J by 6 bases, with 15 bases between them. The CDR3 DNA follows: TGTGCCACCCAGGAGGTAGAGGCCGGGGAGCTGTTTTTT. Translating gives CATQEVEAGELFF.

This clone was seen a few times. The chain employs TRBV25-1 and TRBJ2-2; 11 bases agree with TRBD2. The CDR3 has 17 residues. In germline, CDR1 is MGHDK, CDR2 SYGVNS. V lost 10 bases, J lost 5 bases, and 15 bases stayed unmatched. CDR3 nucleotide sequence: TGTGCCACCACCGGGGCTAGCGGGGGGACCGGAACCGGGGAGCTGTTTTTT. Amino acids: CATTGASGGTGTGELFF.

This rearrangement joins TRBV5-4 to TRBJ2-7; 9 bases map to TRBD2. The CDR3 is 15 residues long. Germline lookup yields CDR1 SGHNT and CDR2 YYREEE (reference sequence). Trimming removed 1 base from V and 1 base from J; junction bases left unmatched: 3. The CDR3 nucleotides are TGTGCCAGCAGCTTGAGGCTAGCGGGATCCTACGAGCAGTACTTC. It codes for CASSLRLAGSYEQYF. Variable domain in full (rest from reference TRBV5-4 and TRBJ2-7): ETGVTQSPTHLIKTRGQQVTLRCSSQSGHNTVSWYQQALGQGPQFIFQYYREEENGRGNFPPRFSGLQFPNYSSELNVNALELDDSALYLCASSLRLAGSYEQYFGPGTRLTVT.

The genes are TRBV7-3 and TRBJ2-7, with a weak D call TRBD1 (6 bases). This CDR3 is 14 amino acids long. The germline V and J ends were trimmed by 4 bases and 5 bases, with 15 bases remaining between them. CDR1 and CDR2 (germline): SGHTA, FQGTGA. The CDR3 bases are TGTGCCAGCAGCTCAGGGGTGAGCCGTCACGAGCAGTACTTC. As protein: CASSSGVSRHEQYF.

This clone was found a few times. The gene calls are TRBV5-1 and TRBJ2-3; 8 bases align to TRBD2. The CDR3 covers 15 residues. Germline loops: CDR1 SGHRS, CDR2 YFSETQ. J was trimmed by 2 bases and V by 4 bases; bases with no gene match: 6. The chain's CDR3 is CASSRAGALTDTQYF. CDR3 DNA: TGCGCCAGCAGCCGAGCGGGGGCCCTCACAGATACGCAGTATTTT.

V gene TRBV19 combines with J gene TRBJ1-1, with 10 bases aligning to TRBD1. Trimming took 2 bases from V and 5 from J; bases not matched to a gene: 2. Germline assignment: CDR1 LNHDA and CDR2 SQIVND (reference sequence). The CDR3 has 14 residues. The CDR3 loop reads CASSIWDRGTEAFF. CDR3 DNA: TGTGCCAGTAGTATATGGGACAGGGGTACTGAAGCTTTCTTT.

The rearrangement links TRBV11-1 to TRBJ2-5; maybe TRBD2 (5 bases). V was pared by 5 bases and J by 2 bases, with 9 bases between. Germline CDR1 SGHAT, CDR2 FQDESV (reference sequence). This CDR3 is 13 amino acids long. The DNA of the CDR3 is TGTGCCAGCAGCCGAGGGATTCAAGAGACCCAGTACTTC. It yields the protein CASSRGIQETQYF.

The chain links TRBV7-2 to TRBJ1-2; TRBD1 matches 10 bases. The germline CDR1 and CDR2 sequences are SGHTA and FQGNSA. The CDR3 spans 15 residues. Germline trimming cut 1 base from V and 5 bases from J; bases unmatched to any gene: 4. CDR3 sequence: CASSLGDRGLYGYTF. In DNA form, the CDR3 reads TGTGCCAGCAGCTTAGGAGACAGGGGGCTTTATGGCTACACCTTC.

CDR3 sequence reads: CASGLARGRLSGQYF. The CDR3 coding sequence is TGTGCTAGTGGTTTAGCCCGGGGGAGGTTATCCGGGCAGTACTTC. The chain uses TRBV12-5 and TRBJ2-7; D might be TRBD2 (6 bases). Germline V gene lookup returns CDR1 LGHNT and CDR2 FRNRAP. This CDR3 has 15 residues. V was clipped by 3 bases and J by 9 bases, with 21 bases between them. Drawing the rest from reference TRBV12-5 and TRBJ2-7, the complete variable domain is DARVTQTPRHKVTEMGQEVTMRCQPILGHNTVFWYRQTMMQGLELLAYFRNRAPLDDSGMPKDRFSAEMPDATLATLKIQPSEPRDSAVYFCASGLARGRLSGQYFGPGTRLTVT.

The rearrangement uses TRBV9 and TRBJ2-2; a weak D match, TRBD1 (5 bases). CDR1 and CDR2 (germline): SGDLS, YYNGEE. V gave up 3 bases and J gave up 5 bases, with 8 bases separating them. This CDR3 spans 13 amino acids. CDR3 nucleotides: TGTGCCAGCAGCGCCTCAGGGACCGGGGAGCTGTTTTTT. Translated, it gives CASSASGTGELFF.

The rearrangement uses TRBV6-6 and TRBJ1-4; D gene ambiguous. The V gene's germline CDR1 is MNHNY and CDR2 SVGAGI (reference sequence). The CDR3 has 14 residues. Trimming removed 6 bases from V and 4 bases from J, with 12 bases in between. In DNA form, the CDR3 reads TGTGCCAGCAGCCACGTGGGCCATAATGAAAAACTGTTTTTT. Protein product: CASSHVGHNEKLFF.

The V and J genes are TRBV4-1 and TRBJ2-7; 9 bases match TRBD2. Per germline, CDR1 MGHRA and CDR2 YSYEKL. With V trimmed by 0 bases and J by 7 bases, 7 bases remained unmatched. The CDR3 covers 15 residues. The DNA of the CDR3 is TGCGCCAGCAGCCAAGAGGGTAGCGGGGGCCGGGAGCAGTACTTC. Protein product: CASSQEGSGGREQYF.

In this sample, this clone turned up once. V gene TRBV6-5 combines with J gene TRBJ2-5, with D perhaps matching TRBD2 (6 bases). Trimming left V 6 bases short and J 1 base short, with 9 bases between. Germline V gene data show CDR1 as MNHEY and CDR2 as SVGAGI. This CDR3 is 13 amino acids long. The CDR3 spells CASSPGGQETQYF. Here the CDR3 DNA reads TGTGCCAGCAGCCCCGGGGGCCAAGAGACCCAGTACTTC.

This clone was counted a single time. The chain joins TRBV27 to TRBJ1-1; 9 nucleotides line up with TRBD1. The germline gives CDR1 MNHEY, CDR2 SMNVEV (reference sequence). With 8 bases clipped from V and 3 bases from J, the junction kept 13 bases outside the gene matches. This CDR3 has 16 amino acids. DNA of the CDR3: TGTGCCAGCCGCAGGACAGGGGCGTTCCAGGACACTGAAGCTTTCTTT. Translated: CASRRTGAFQDTEAFF.